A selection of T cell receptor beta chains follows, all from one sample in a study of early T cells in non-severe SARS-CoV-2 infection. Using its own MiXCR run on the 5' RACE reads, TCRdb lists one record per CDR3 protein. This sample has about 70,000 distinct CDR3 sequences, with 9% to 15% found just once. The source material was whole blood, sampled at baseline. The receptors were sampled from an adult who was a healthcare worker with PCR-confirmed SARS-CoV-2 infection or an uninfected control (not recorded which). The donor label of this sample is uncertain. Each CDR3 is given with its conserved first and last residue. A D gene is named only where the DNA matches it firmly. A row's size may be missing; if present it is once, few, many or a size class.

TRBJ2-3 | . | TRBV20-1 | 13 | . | CSARETGTDTQYF | TGCAGTGCTAGAGAAACAGGCACAGATACGCAGTATTTT
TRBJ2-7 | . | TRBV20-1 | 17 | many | CSARKVKDWPSIDEQYF | TGCAGTGCTAGAAAGGTCAAAGATTGGCCCTCCATCGACGAGCAGTACTTC
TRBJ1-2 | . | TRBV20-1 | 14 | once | CSATLGATNYGYTF | TGCAGTGCGACGTTGGGGGCAACCAACTATGGCTACACCTTC
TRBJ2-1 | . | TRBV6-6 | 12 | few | CASSYSGKEQFF | TGTGCCAGCAGTTACTCAGGGAAGGAGCAGTTCTTC
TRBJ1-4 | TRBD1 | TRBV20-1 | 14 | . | CSARARDSREKLFF | TGCAGTGCTAGGGCCCGGGACAGTCGTGAAAAACTGTTTTTT
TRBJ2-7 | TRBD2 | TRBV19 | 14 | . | CASSMGLAAYEQYF | TGTGCCAGTAGTATGGGACTAGCGGCCTACGAGCAGTACTTC
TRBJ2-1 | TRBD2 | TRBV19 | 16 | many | CASSGSGRLFTNEQFF | TGTGCCAGTAGTGGGAGCGGGAGATTGTTTACAAATGAGCAGTTCTTC
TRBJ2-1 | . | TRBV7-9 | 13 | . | CASSLQQADEQFF | TGTGCCAGCAGCTTACAGCAGGCGGATGAGCAGTTCTTC
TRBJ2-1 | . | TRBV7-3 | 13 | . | CASSYGGDNEQFF | TGTGCCAGCAGCTACGGCGGGGACAATGAGCAGTTCTTC
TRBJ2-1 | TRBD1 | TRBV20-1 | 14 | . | CSARQTGGFDEQFF | TGCAGTGCTAGACAGACAGGGGGGTTCGATGAGCAGTTCTTC
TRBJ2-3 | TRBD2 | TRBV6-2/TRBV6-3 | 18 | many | CASSYGPGRAGDTDTQYF | TGTGCCAGCAGTTACGGGCCGGGTCGAGCGGGGGACACAGATACGCAGTATTTT
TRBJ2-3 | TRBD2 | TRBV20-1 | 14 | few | CSAGGNKATDTQYF | TGCAGTGCCGGGGGGAATAAGGCCACAGATACGCAGTATTTT
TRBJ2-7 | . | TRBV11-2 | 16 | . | CASSYDKTGTTYEQYF | TGTGCCAGCAGCTACGATAAGACTGGAACTACCTACGAGCAGTACTTC
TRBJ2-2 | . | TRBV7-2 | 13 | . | CASSYPGTGELFF | TGTGCCAGCAGCTATCCGGGCACCGGGGAGCTGTTTTTT
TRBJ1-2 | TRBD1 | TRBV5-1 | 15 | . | CASSFGQATNYGYTF | TGCGCCAGCAGCTTCGGACAGGCTACTAACTATGGCTACACCTTC
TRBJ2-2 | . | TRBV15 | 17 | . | CATSRDRNSGNTGELFF | TGTGCCACCAGCAGAGATCGGAATAGCGGGAACACCGGGGAGCTGTTTTTT
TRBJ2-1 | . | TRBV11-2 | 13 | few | CASTNSQINEQFF | TGTGCCAGCACGAATAGCCAAATCAATGAGCAGTTCTTC
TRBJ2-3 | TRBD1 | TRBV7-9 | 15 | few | CARGTGTGASDTQYF | TGTGCCAGAGGGACCGGGACAGGAGCCTCAGATACGCAGTATTTT
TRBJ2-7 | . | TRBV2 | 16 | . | CASSGPTGSRRHEQYF | TGTGCCAGCAGTGGCCCCACCGGGTCCCGACGGCACGAGCAGTACTTC
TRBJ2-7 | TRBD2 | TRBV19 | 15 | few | CASSILAGGTYEQYF | TGTGCCAGTAGTATTCTAGCGGGGGGGACCTACGAGCAGTACTTC
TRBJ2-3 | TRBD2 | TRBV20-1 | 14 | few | CSAREAGDTDTQYF | TGCAGTGCTAGAGAAGCGGGGGACACAGATACGCAGTATTTT
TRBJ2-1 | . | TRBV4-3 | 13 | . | CASSQGPGWGEFF | TGCGCCAGCAGCCAAGGGCCCGGTTGGGGGGAGTTCTTC
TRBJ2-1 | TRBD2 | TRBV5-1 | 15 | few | CASTPSGSTYNEQFF | TGCGCCAGCACTCCTAGCGGGAGCACCTACAATGAGCAGTTCTTC
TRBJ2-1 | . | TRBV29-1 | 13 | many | CSVTNRVYNEQFF | TGCAGCGTTACGAACAGGGTTTACAATGAGCAGTTCTTC
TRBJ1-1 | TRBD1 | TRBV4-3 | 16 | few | CASSQEHRGLQVKAFF | TGCGCCAGCAGCCAAGAACACAGGGGCCTGCAGGTTAAAGCTTTCTTT
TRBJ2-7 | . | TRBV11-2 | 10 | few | CASSAGEQYF | TGTGCCAGCAGCGCAGGCGAGCAGTACTTC
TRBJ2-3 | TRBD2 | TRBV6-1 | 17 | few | CASSGWTSGGAANTQYF | TGTGCCAGCAGTGGCTGGACTAGCGGGGGGGCAGCTAATACGCAGTATTTT
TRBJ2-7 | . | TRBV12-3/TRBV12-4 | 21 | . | CASSFRGRGAYPEMAGAEQYF | TGTGCCAGCAGTTTCCGGGGCCGGGGTGCGTATCCCGAAATGGCGGGGGCCGAGCAGTACTTC
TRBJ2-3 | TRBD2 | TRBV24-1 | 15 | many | CATSDRGGRIDTQYF | TGTGCCACCAGTGATCGCGGGGGGCGCATAGATACGCAGTATTTT
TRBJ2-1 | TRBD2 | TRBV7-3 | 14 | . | CASSLTLAANEQFF | TGTGCCAGCAGCTTAACTCTAGCGGCCAATGAGCAGTTCTTC
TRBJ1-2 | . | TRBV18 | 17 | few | CASSPLAIIGAPSRYTF | TGTGCCAGCTCACCTCTCGCTATTATAGGGGCCCCGAGTCGCTACACCTTC
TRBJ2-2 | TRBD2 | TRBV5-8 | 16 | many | CASSWGSGRNTGELFF | TGTGCCAGCAGCTGGGGTAGCGGGAGAAACACCGGGGAGCTGTTTTTT
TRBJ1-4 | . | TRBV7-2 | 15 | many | CASSPTGTTNEKLFF | TGTGCCAGCAGCCCCACAGGGACAACTAATGAAAAACTGTTTTTT
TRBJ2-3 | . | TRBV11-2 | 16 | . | CASSLVPGGGTDTQYF | TGTGCCAGCAGCTTAGTCCCCGGAGGAGGGACAGATACGCAGTATTTT
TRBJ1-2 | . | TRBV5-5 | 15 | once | CASSLGPASNYGYTF | TGTGCCAGCAGCTTGGGCCCGGCTTCTAACTATGGCTACACCTTC
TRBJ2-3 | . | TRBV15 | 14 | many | CATSRDRPPDTQYF | TGTGCCACCAGCAGAGATCGCCCCCCAGATACGCAGTATTTT
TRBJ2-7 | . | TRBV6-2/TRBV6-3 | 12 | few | CASSPRDAEQYF | TGTGCCAGCAGCCCTCGAGATGCAGAGCAGTACTTC
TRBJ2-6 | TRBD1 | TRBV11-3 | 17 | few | CASRRGQGMSGANVLTF | TGTGCCAGCAGACGAGGACAGGGAATGTCTGGGGCCAACGTCCTGACTTTC
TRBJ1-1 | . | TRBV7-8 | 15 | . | CASSSRPPGDTEAFF | TGTGCCAGCAGCTCCAGGCCCCCAGGGGACACTGAAGCTTTCTTT
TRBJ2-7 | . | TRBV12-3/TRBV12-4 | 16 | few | CASSLSSAQYNYEQYF | TGTGCCAGCAGTTTAAGTTCGGCTCAGTACAACTACGAGCAGTACTTC
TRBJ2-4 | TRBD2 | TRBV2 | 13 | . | CASSGTSGTIQYF | TGTGCCAGCAGTGGGACTAGCGGGACTATTCAGTACTTC
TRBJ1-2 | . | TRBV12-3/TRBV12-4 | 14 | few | CASSFTGARYGYTF | TGTGCCAGCAGTTTCACCGGGGCACGCTATGGCTACACCTTC
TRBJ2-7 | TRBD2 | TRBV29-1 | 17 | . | CSVVMRTSGGQFYEQYF | TGCAGCGTTGTAATGAGGACTAGCGGGGGGCAGTTCTACGAGCAGTACTTC
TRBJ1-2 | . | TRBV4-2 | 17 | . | CASSQAHQLAANYGYTF | TGTGCCAGCAGCCAAGCCCACCAATTGGCGGCTAACTATGGCTACACCTTC
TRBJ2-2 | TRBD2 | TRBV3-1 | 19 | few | CASSPPFSGTNENTGELFF | TGTGCCAGCAGCCCACCGTTTAGCGGGACCAACGAGAACACCGGGGAGCTGTTTTTT
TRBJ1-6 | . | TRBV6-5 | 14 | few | CASSRTRQNSPLHF | TGTGCCAGCAGTAGGACCCGACAGAATTCACCCCTCCACTTT
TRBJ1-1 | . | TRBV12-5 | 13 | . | CASGRTGLAEAFF | TGTGCTAGTGGCCGTACAGGCTTGGCTGAAGCTTTCTTT
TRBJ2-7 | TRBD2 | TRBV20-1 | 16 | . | CSARVASGGASYEQYF | TGCAGTGCTAGAGTGGCTAGCGGGGGGGCCTCCTACGAGCAGTACTTC
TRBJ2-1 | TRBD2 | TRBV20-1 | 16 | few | CSARGMRGGLWNEQFF | TGCAGTGCTAGAGGAATGCGGGGGGGCCTGTGGAATGAGCAGTTCTTC
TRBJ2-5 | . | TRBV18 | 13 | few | CASSPQRAETQYF | TGTGCCAGCTCACCACAGAGAGCCGAGACCCAGTACTTC
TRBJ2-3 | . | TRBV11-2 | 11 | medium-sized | CASSSQDTQYF | TGTGCCAGCAGCTCGCAAGATACGCAGTATTTT
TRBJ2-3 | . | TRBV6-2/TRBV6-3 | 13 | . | CASSPNSGDTQYF | TGTGCCAGCAGCCCCAACTCTGGGGATACGCAGTATTTT
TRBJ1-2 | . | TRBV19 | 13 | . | CASSLADIYGYTF | TGTGCCAGTAGTTTGGCGGACATCTATGGCTACACCTTC
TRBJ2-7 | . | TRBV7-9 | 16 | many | CASSDLKTPPPYEQYF | TGTGCCAGCAGCGACCTCAAGACTCCACCCCCCTACGAGCAGTACTTC
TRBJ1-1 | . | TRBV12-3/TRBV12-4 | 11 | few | CASSIGTEAFF | TGTGCCAGCAGCATCGGCACTGAAGCTTTCTTT